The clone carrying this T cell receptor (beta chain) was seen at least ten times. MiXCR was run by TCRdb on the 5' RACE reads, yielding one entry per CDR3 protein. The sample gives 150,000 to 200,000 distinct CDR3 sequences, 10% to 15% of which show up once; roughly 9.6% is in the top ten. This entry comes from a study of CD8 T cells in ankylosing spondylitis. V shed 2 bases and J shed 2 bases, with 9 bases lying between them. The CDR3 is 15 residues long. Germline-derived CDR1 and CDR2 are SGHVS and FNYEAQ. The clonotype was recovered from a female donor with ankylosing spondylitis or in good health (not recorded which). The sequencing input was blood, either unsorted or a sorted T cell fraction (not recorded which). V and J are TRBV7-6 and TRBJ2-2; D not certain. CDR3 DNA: TGTGCCAGCAGCTTATATGGGCCTAACACCGGGGAGCTGTTTTTT. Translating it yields CASSLYGPNTGELFF.